This T cell receptor (beta chain) derives from a study of T-cell reconstitution after alpha-beta-depleted transplantation in children. As it was prepared, the TCRbeta library received unique molecular identifiers. TCRdb processed the PCR reads anew with MiXCR; each CDR3 protein has one entry. The table shows some 500,000 distinct CDR3 sequences, with 30% to 35% occurring only once. The germline CDR1 and CDR2 sequences are SQVTM and ANQGSEA. This CDR3 has 13 residues. The germline V and J ends were trimmed by 1 base and 6 bases, with 13 bases remaining between them. The specimen was PBMCs from the stem cell graft donor, collected from the stem cell graft. The origin of this receptor is a human donor who donated a stem cell graft to a child with aplastic anemia. The J gene is TRBJ2-7, the V gene TRBV29-1; possible D gene TRBD1, 6 bases. The CDR3 protein is CSVEGTGLGEQYF. For the CDR3, the DNA is TGCAGCGTTGAAGGTACAGGGTTGGGCGAGCAGTACTTC.